A selection of T cell receptor beta chains follows, all from one sample in a study of blood T cells in healthy people across ages. TCRdb recomputed calls from the 5' RACE reads with MiXCR, one row per CDR3 protein. The profile shows nearly 800,000 distinct CDR3 sequences, more than 55% of them singletons. The sequenced sample was blood. All receptors come from a man aged 35 to 55 in good health. CDR3s leave out the opening cysteine and the closing phenylalanine or tryptophan. Clone size is not always given. Where it is, it says once, few, many or a class for expanded clones.

V gene,clone size,CDR3 protein
TRBV5-1,-,ASRPTGARADTQY
TRBV28,-,ASRTQGTNEQF
TRBV5-4,-,ASSLAWGQHEQY
TRBV29-1,-,SVEGTGGSNEQF
TRBV5-5,-,ASRTGTGHSPLH
TRBV7-2,once,AGSVTPGLAYEQY
TRBV20-1,-,SAFRPPRSTDTQY
TRBV28,-,ASSFGVRAALNTEAF
TRBV20-1,-,SALESGANVLT
TRBV20-1,few,SAKQGLNQPQH
TRBV20-1,-,SASLVAGRSDTQY
TRBV7-2,-,ASSLEEMLGYGYT
TRBV29-1,few,SDEGYTDTQY
TRBV6-5,-,ASSYTEARGAGHEQF
TRBV29-1,few,SVLRPAGANVLT
TRBV29-1,-,SVEDLTQY
TRBV6-1,-,ASSLVQVQGAYEQY
TRBV29-1,-,SVVWWGTYNEQF
TRBV29-1,-,SVRKTGGINEQY
TRBV7-9,few,ASIPVREETQY
TRBV10-3,-,AISESMSGVVNYEQY
TRBV6-2/TRBV6-3,-,ASSAGSGEDGYI
TRBV7-3,-,ASSLTTGTGSFYGYT
TRBV7-3,-,ASSTRQGRDEQF
TRBV7-2,few,ASSVMGPKSAYEQY
TRBV4-2,few,ASSLPPLTSGTDTQY
TRBV28,-,ASRQPGDEQY
TRBV6-2/TRBV6-3,-,ASGQGRMTQY
TRBV5-1,few,ASSPETGPNSPLH
TRBV9,few,ASSVGVFRGRSEETQY
TRBV27,-,ASSFWRGLTQETQY
TRBV20-1,few,SAPSGTGVIPDGYT
TRBV7-2,few,ASRWLAGAGDTQY
TRBV29-1,few,SVVVAKNIQY
TRBV24-1,-,ATSDGGTSGAYNEQF
TRBV9,-,ASSVAGEGQPQH
TRBV6-5,few,ASIPTLGDPAYGYT
TRBV2,few,ASSYTGTYNQPQH
TRBV10-3,-,AISALEETQY
TRBV29-1,-,SVVTSGYEQY
TRBV20-1,few,SARAPGFRETQY
TRBV4-1,-,ASSQGQNTGELF
TRBV12-3/TRBV12-4,few,ASSSGLTTSGANVLT
TRBV7-2,few,ASSLAYRGFGDEQY
TRBV18,-,ASSLGSGNTEAF
TRBV27,once,ASSPSQGEGAF
TRBV14,-,ASSQDFWTATSYEQY
TRBV7-3,-,ASSLSHSTDTQY